What follows describes a single T cell receptor beta chain. Its antigen remains unknown. The data were taken from a study of CD8 T cell repertoires and HIV-1 epitope variants. The wider study: Separate wells received one of Twenty-five Gag or Nef variant peptides. Controls were a CMV, EBV and flu peptide pool, Ebola AY9 negative control, and no-peptide well. Enriched T cells were co-cultured with equal autologous T cell-negative cells.

Here immunoSEQ multiplex PCR was the method, and the copy in TCRdb shows in-frame clones only, minus some. This sample has about 95,000 clones; 60% to 80% occur once, and the top ten carry roughly 25%. Germline CDR1 MGHRA, CDR2 YSYEKL. Trimming stripped 0 bases from V and 0 bases from J, with 9 bases between. This CDR3 comprises 16 residues. General study points: Nef KF9 drew about five clonotypes and HW9 one, without TAALDMSHF responses.

The specimen sequenced was uncultured baseline CD8+ T cells from peripheral blood mononuclear cells (PBMCs). The sequence was obtained from a male donor with HIV. The chain has TRBV4-1 and TRBJ1-5; unclear D gene. The CDR3 DNA reads as TGCGCCAGCAGCCAAGAAGACTGGTATAGCAATCAGCCCCAGCATTTT. It specifies CASSQEDWYSNQPQHF.